This paragraph covers one TCR beta chain sequence. TCRdb's table, derived via immunoSEQ multiplex PCR, lists solely in-frame clones and lacks some. This table holds roughly 30,000 clones, around nine tenths found once. The sample comes from a study of T cell changes during pregnancy in multiple sclerosis. Germline V lookup: CDR1 LNHDA, CDR2 SQIVND (reference sequence). The CDR3 has 13 residues. The V and J ends lost 0 bases and 5 bases respectively, with 7 bases between them. The sequencing used CD4+ T cells from peripheral blood mononuclear cells, collected in the first trimester of pregnancy. The genes are TRBV19 and TRBJ1-2; D gene uncertain. This receptor was taken from a female donor in good health, enrolled as a control in a pregnancy study. The CDR3 sequence: CASSIEDWYGYTF. In DNA form, the CDR3 reads TGTGCCAGTAGTATAGAGGACTGGTATGGCTACACCTTC.